This T cell receptor beta chain comes out of a study of post-analysis software for immune sequencing data. Findings and caveats of the study: Compared with controls, patients had more of roughly 5 TRBV segments, including TRBV5-6, TRBV5-1 and TRBV20-1.

The V end was cut by 1 base, the J end by 9 bases, with 16 bases between. There are 15 residues in the CDR3. The germline CDR1 and CDR2 sequences are LGHDT and YNNKEL (reference sequence). Turning to this clonotype: Its antigen is undetermined.

Unique molecular identifiers tagged the TCR beta cDNA libraries. TCRdb processed the PCR reads anew with MiXCR; each CDR3 protein has one entry. Among 750,000 to 950,000 distinct CDR3 sequences listed, approximately 50% were seen once. The TCR originated in a girl aged 10-17 years with multiple sclerosis. Sequenced material: blood. V and J are TRBV3-1 and TRBJ2-1, with no clear D. CDR3 protein: CASSQAAGQHTEQFF. CDR3 bases: TGTGCCAGCAGCCAAGCGGCTGGGCAGCACACTGAGCAGTTCTTC.